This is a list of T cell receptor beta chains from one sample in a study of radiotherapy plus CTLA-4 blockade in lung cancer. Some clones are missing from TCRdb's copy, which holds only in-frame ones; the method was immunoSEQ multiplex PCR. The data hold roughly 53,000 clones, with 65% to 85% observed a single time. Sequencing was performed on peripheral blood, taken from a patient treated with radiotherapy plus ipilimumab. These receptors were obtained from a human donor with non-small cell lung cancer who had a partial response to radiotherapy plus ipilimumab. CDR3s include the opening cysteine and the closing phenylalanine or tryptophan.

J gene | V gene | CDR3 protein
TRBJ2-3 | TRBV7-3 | CASSLTGTATDTQYF
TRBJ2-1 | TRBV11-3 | CASSSTPAGPGTYNEQFF
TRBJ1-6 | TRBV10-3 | CAIRPGTEYNSPLHF
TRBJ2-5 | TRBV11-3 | CASSLRDSEETQYF
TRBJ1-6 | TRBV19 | CASSPGQQGRNSPLHF
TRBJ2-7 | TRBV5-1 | CASTVDRFYEQYF
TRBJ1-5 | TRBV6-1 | CASSEQGTQPQHF
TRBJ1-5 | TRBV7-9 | CASSSQGGDQPQHF
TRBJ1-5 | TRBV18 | CASSGTRMGFSNQPQHF
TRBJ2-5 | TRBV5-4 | CASRDGTSGGVYETQYF
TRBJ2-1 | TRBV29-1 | CSAPGGRSYNEQFF
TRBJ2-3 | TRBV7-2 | CASSTTGGWTDTQYF
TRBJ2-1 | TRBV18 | CASSPLPRTGASPAYNEQFF
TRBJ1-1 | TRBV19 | CASHRTGADTEAFF
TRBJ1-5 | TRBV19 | CASSIMGTGLGVSNQPQHF
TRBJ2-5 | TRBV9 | CASSVGLAGGLRETQYF
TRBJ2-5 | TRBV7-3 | CASSLTPGVETQYF
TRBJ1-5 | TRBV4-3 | CASSHLWTGGNDQPQHF
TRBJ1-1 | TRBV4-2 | CASSRERGSVTEAFF
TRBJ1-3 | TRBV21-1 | CASSTEIGNTIYF
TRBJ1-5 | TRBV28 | CASSSYRSNNQPQHF
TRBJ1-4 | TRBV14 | CASSPGGIGEKLFF
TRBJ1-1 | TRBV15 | CATSRDFSAGTEAFF
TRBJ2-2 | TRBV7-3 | CASSLVGRGGLAGELFF
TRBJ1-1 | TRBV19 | CASSTFPGGTEAFF
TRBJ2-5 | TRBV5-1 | CASSFDRASEETQYF
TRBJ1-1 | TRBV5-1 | CASSTQGRNTEAFF
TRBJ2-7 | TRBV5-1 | CASSLRSAGGVTYEQYF
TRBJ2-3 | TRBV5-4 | CASSLGTGRRDTQYF
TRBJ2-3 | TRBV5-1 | CASSSGLAGGRPGTDTQYF
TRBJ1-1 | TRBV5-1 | CASSLGPSRENTEAFF
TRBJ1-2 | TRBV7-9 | CASSLVGRDYGYTF
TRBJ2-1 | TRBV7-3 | CASSLTPGQGYREQFF
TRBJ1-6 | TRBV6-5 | CASRSGGTYNSPLHF
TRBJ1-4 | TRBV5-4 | CASSGGLQGKTNEKLFF
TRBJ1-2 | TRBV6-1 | CATKTGNYGYTF